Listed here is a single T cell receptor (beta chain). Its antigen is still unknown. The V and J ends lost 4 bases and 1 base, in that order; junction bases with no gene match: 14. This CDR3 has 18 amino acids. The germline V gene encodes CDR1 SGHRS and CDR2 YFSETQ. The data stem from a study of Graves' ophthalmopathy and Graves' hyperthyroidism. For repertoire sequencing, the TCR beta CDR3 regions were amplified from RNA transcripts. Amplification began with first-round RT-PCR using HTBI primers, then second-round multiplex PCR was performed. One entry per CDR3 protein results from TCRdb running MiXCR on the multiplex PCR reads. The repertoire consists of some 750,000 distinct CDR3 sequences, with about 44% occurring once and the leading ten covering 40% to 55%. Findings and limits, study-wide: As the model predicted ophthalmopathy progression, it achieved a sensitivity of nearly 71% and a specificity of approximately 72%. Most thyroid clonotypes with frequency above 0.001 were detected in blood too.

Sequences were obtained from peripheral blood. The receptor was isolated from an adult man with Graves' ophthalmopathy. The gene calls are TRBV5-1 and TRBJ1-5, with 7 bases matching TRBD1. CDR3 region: CASSPVPLAGGSNQPQHF. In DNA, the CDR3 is TGCGCCAGCAGCCCCGTCCCCCTGGCAGGGGGGAGCAATCAGCCCCAGCATTTT.